These 27 T cell receptor beta chains were sequenced from one sample in a study of blood T cell repertoires in COVID-19 (TCRdb year 2020). The library was produced with the immunoSEQ multiplex PCR assay. In its TCRdb copy, this immuneACCESS table keeps in-frame sequences only and misses some clones. Where compared with another copy, unresolved V genes explain less than half of these, and the others have no known cause. A total of about 300,000 clones appear in this sample, 90% of them only once. 3.5% to 4.5% of the sample rests with the top ten. Sample: PBMCs or T cells enriched from blood (not recorded which). These receptor sequences come from a young woman with acute COVID-19.

The chain links TRBV28 to TRBJ1-2, with D unresolved. Trimming removed 6 bases from V and 4 bases from J, with 6 bases in between. The CDR3 totals 11 residues. Germline-derived CDR1 and CDR2 are MDHEN and SYDVKM. CDR3 DNA: TGTGCCAGCAGCCTAACCTATGGCTACACCTTC. It codes for CASSLTYGYTF.

This clone was seen a few times. This rearrangement joins TRBV11-3 to TRBJ2-3, with 7 bases matching TRBD2. Germline values: CDR1 SGHNT, CDR2 YENEEA. The CDR3 is 18 residues long. V trimming: 2 bases; J trimming: 1 base; junction bases outside the gene matches: 12. In nucleotides, the CDR3 is TGTGCCAGCAGCTTAAAAACCCGGGCTAGCGGTGGCACAGATACGCAGTATTTT. Residues: CASSLKTRASGGTDTQYF.

This rearrangement joins TRBV9 to TRBJ2-1; TRBD1 might be the D (5 bases). Germline CDR1 SGDLS, CDR2 YYNGEE. Trimming took off 4 bases at V and 9 bases at J, with 17 bases between the two ends. This CDR3 is 14 amino acids long. CDR3 bases: TGTGCCAGCAGCCCCCCCCCGGACAACGGTGAGCAGTTCTTC. Protein product: CASSPPPDNGEQFF.

This clone came up once. V is TRBV15 and J is TRBJ2-2; no definite D call. Germline V gene lookup returns CDR1 LNHNV and CDR2 YYDKDF (reference sequence). The CDR3 has 15 amino acids. Trimming removed 3 bases from V and 1 base from J, with 9 bases in between. The CDR3 region has the DNA TGTGCCACCAGCAGTAGCCCGGGGAACACCGGGGAGCTGTTTTTT. Residues: CATSSSPGNTGELFF.

The V gene is TRBV6-5, the J gene TRBJ2-1; maybe TRBD2 (6 bases). V lost 7 bases and J 5 bases, leaving 18 bases between the germline ends. This CDR3 comprises 15 residues. Germline lookup yields CDR1 MNHEY and CDR2 SVGAGI. The DNA of the CDR3 is TGTGCCAGCACCCCCCGGGGGATAGGGAACAATGAGCAGTTCTTC. This encodes CASTPRGIGNNEQFF.

The chain joins TRBV14 to TRBJ2-1; 7 bases fit TRBD2. Per the germline V gene, CDR1 is SGHDN and CDR2 is FVKESK. The ends lost 4 bases at V and 3 bases at J; junction bases unmatched: 6. The CDR3 consists of 15 residues. CDR3 residues: CASSPSGVNYNEQFF. CDR3 in DNA: TGTGCCAGCAGCCCGAGCGGGGTTAACTACAATGAGCAGTTCTTC.

V gene TRBV7-2 combines with J gene TRBJ2-7; D is unresolved. Trimming stripped 5 bases from V and 3 bases from J, with 17 bases between. The CDR3 sequence is 15 residues long. In germline, CDR1 is SGHTA, CDR2 FQGNSA. CDR3 in amino acids: CASSAQQSTVYEQYF. DNA for the CDR3: TGTGCCAGCAGCGCACAGCAATCGACCGTCTACGAGCAGTACTTC.

The J gene is TRBJ2-5, the V gene TRBV5-1, with D hard to call. Trimming cost V 6 bases and J 0 bases, with 12 bases left between them. This CDR3 region has 14 residues. CDR1 is SGHRS and CDR2 is YFSETQ in the germline V gene. CDR3 residues: CASTPAGNQETQYF. In DNA, the CDR3 is TGCGCCAGCACCCCGGCAGGCAACCAAGAGACCCAGTACTTC. Drawing the rest from reference TRBV5-1 and TRBJ2-5, the complete variable domain is KAGVTQTPRYLIKTRGQQVTLSCSPISGHRSVSWYQQTPGQGLQFLFEYFSETQRNKGNFPGRFSGRQFSNSRSEMNVSTLELGDSALYLCASTPAGNQETQYFGPGTRLLVL.

CDR3 region: CASSVRDRGRYEQYF. Written as DNA, the CDR3 is TGTGCCAGCAGTGTCCGGGACAGGGGGCGATACGAGCAGTACTTC. The gene calls are TRBV2 and TRBJ2-7; 12 bases align to TRBD1. This CDR3 spans 15 amino acids. Germline CDR1 SNHLY, CDR2 FYNNEI. The ends lost 4 bases at V and 4 bases at J; junction bases unmatched: 5.

The genes are TRBV7-9 and TRBJ2-1, with D maybe TRBD1 (5 bases). Germline CDR1 reads SEHNR; CDR2 reads FQNEAQ (reference sequence). The CDR3 is made up of 15 amino acids. Between the trimmed V and J ends, which lost 2 bases and 8 bases, there was a span of 16 bases. CDR3 coding DNA: TGTGCCAGCAGCTTAAGCGCAGGGATTTCGCATGAGCAGTTCTTC. It specifies CASSLSAGISHEQFF.

The rearrangement links TRBV10-1 to TRBJ2-7; TRBD1 agrees at 9 bases. The J segment lost 3 bases and the V segment lost 2 bases, leaving 2 bases of the junction unmatched. This CDR3 has 14 residues. Germline V CDR1 and CDR2: WNHNN, SYGVQD (reference sequence). CDR3 DNA: TGCGCCAGCAGTGAGCAGACAGGGGGCTACGAGCAGTACTTC. It is translated as CASSEQTGGYEQYF.

Concerning this clone itself: Other DNA sequences of this sample code for an identical CDR3. This chain uses TRBV19 with TRBJ2-5; tentatively, D is TRBD2 (6 bases). The germline V gene encodes CDR1 LNHDA and CDR2 SQIVND (reference sequence). CDR3 length equals 12 residues. Trimming removed 3 bases at V and 5 bases at J, with 7 bases between. The CDR3 sequence is CASSIRGETQYF. The CDR3 coding sequence is TGTGCCAGTAGTATCCGGGGGGAGACCCAGTACTTC.

The rearrangement joins TRBV28 to TRBJ1-2; perhaps TRBD1 as D (5 bases). There are 14 residues in the CDR3. The germline V gene has CDR1 MDHEN and CDR2 SYDVKM. The V end lost 3 bases, the J end lost 7 bases, and 15 bases lay between the germline ends. The CDR3 DNA reads TGTGCCAGCAGTTTCTATTTAGGGGTTTTTGGCTACACCTTC. Amino acid sequence: CASSFYLGVFGYTF.

This chain joins TRBV10-3 and TRBJ2-5, with TRBD2 identical over 11 bases. Germline CDR1 reads ENHRY; CDR2 reads SYGVKD. V shed 5 bases, J shed 3 bases, and the junction held 11 bases outside the gene matches. There are 17 residues in the CDR3. CDR3 amino acids: CAISQGFVTSGEETQYF. As DNA, the CDR3 is TGTGCCATCAGTCAGGGGTTCGTGACTAGCGGGGAAGAGACCCAGTACTTC.

This chain connects TRBV7-9 to TRBJ1-5; D is perhaps TRBD1 (5 bases). This CDR3 comprises 16 residues. The V end lost 1 base, the J end lost 5 bases, and 15 bases lay between the germline ends. Germline-derived CDR1 and CDR2 are SEHNR and FQNEAQ (reference sequence). CDR3 DNA sequence: TGTGCCAGCAGCTTAGGGCAGGGCCCACGAGATCAGCCCCAGCATTTT. Translation gives CASSLGQGPRDQPQHF.

The rearrangement uses TRBV5-1 and TRBJ1-2, with 7 bases lining up with TRBD1. V dropped 3 bases and J dropped 7; count of bases not matched to a gene: 9. The CDR3 runs 14 residues. Germline CDR1 is SGHRS and CDR2 is YFSETQ. CDR3 DNA sequence: TGCGCCAGCAGCTCCCCCGGGACAGTCGGTGGCTACACCTTC. It is translated as CASSSPGTVGGYTF. The variable domain in full, completed from reference TRBV5-1 and TRBJ1-2, reads KAGVTQTPRYLIKTRGQQVTLSCSPISGHRSVSWYQQTPGQGLQFLFEYFSETQRNKGNFPGRFSGRQFSNSRSEMNVSTLELGDSALYLCASSSPGTVGGYTFGSGTRLTVV.

The chain has TRBV29-1 and TRBJ1-6, with D unclear. The CDR3 has 10 residues. The V gene lost 8 bases and the J gene lost 7 bases, with 6 bases spanning the gap. CDR1 is SQVTM and CDR2 is ANQGSEA in the germline V gene. CDR3 amino acids: CSRENSPLHF. The CDR3 DNA follows: TGCAGCCGGGAAAATTCACCCCTCCACTTT. Combining the CDR3 with reference TRBV29-1 and TRBJ1-6 gives the whole variable domain SAVISQKPSRDICQRGTSLTIQCQVDSQVTMMFWYRQQPGQSLTLIATANQGSEATYESGFVIDKFPISRPNLTFSTLTVSNMSPEDSSIYLCSRENSPLHFGNGTRLTVT.

The rearrangement joins TRBV28 to TRBJ1-5; maybe TRBD1 (6 bases). Germline CDR1 and CDR2: MDHEN and SYDVKM. V was pared by 2 bases and J by 7 bases, with 24 bases between. The CDR3 extends over 18 amino acids. For the CDR3, the DNA is TGTGCCAGCAGTTTAAAGGACAGCCTTACCCAACTCGGGCAGCCCCAGCATTTT. Its protein is CASSLKDSLTQLGQPQHF. The full variable domain, with the rest looked up from reference TRBV28 and TRBJ1-5, is DVKVTQSSRYLVKRTGEKVFLECVQDMDHENMFWYRQDPGLGLRLIYFSYDVKMKEKGDIPEGYSVSREKKERFSLILESASTNQTSMYLCASSLKDSLTQLGQPQHFGDGTRLSIL.

The chain carries TRBV27 and TRBJ2-1; 13 nucleotides align to TRBD2. Germline V gene lookup returns CDR1 MNHEY and CDR2 SMNVEV (reference sequence). V was pared by 6 bases and J by 2 bases, with 7 bases of the junction left unmatched. This CDR3 comprises 17 residues. CDR3 DNA sequence: TGTGCCAGCAGCAGACTAGCGGGAGGCGCTCCCTACAATGAGCAGTTCTTC. Residues: CASSRLAGGAPYNEQFF.

This sequence joins TRBV5-1 and TRBJ2-2; possible D gene TRBD2, 5 bases. Trimming took off 6 bases at V and 6 bases at J, with 18 bases between the two ends. CDR1 and CDR2 from the germline V gene are SGHRS and YFSETQ. CDR3 size: 15 residues. CDR3 sequence: CASTLKSGSPGELFF. As DNA, the CDR3 is TGCGCCAGCACCTTAAAATCGGGATCACCCGGGGAGCTGTTTTTT.

V gene TRBV19 combines with J gene TRBJ1-6; D remains unclear. With 10 bases removed from V and 0 bases from J, the gap between germline ends came to 13 bases. There are 15 residues in the CDR3. Per the germline V gene, CDR1 is LNHDA and CDR2 is SQIVND (reference sequence). CDR3 nucleotides: TGTGCCACGACCCCCGGAGGCTCCTATAATTCACCCCTCCACTTT. It is translated as CATTPGGSYNSPLHF.

The V and J genes are TRBV19 and TRBJ1-1; a possible D gene is TRBD1 (6 bases). Germline lookup yields CDR1 LNHDA and CDR2 SQIVND (reference sequence). V was pared by 5 bases and J by 8 bases, with 9 bases between. There are 11 residues in the CDR3. The CDR3 nucleotides are TGTGCCAGTAGTTTAACAGGGGAAGCTTTCTTT. Residues: CASSLTGEAFF.

The rearrangement links TRBV16 to TRBJ1-4; the D gene is possibly TRBD1 (5 bases). V was trimmed by 2 bases and J by 6 bases, leaving 10 bases between them. CDR1 is KGHSY, CDR2 FQNENV, per germline. There are 14 residues in the CDR3. The CDR3 is CASSQRGRDEKLFF. The DNA for the CDR3 is TGTGCCAGCAGCCAACGGGGGAGGGATGAAAAACTGTTTTTT.

The rearrangement joins TRBV27 to TRBJ2-7; TRBD2 matches at 8 bases. Germline V gene data show CDR1 as MNHEY and CDR2 as SMNVEV (reference sequence). V lost 5 bases, J lost 3 bases, and 9 bases stayed unmatched. There are 15 residues in the CDR3. This CDR3 reads CASSLSTSGYYEQYF. CDR3 DNA: TGTGCCAGCAGTCTTTCAACTAGCGGCTACTACGAGCAGTACTTC.

The J gene is TRBJ1-5, the V gene TRBV3-1 (or the pseudogene TRBV3-2); D is possibly TRBD1 (5 bases). The germline CDR1 and CDR2 sequences are LGHDT and YNNKEL (reference sequence). This CDR3 spans 15 amino acids. V shed 3 bases and J shed 7 bases, with 16 bases lying between them. CDR3 DNA sequence: TGTGCCAGCAGCCAGGGGAGGCAGGGACGGCAGCCCCAGCATTTT. It codes for CASSQGRQGRQPQHF.

The chain has TRBV5-4 and TRBJ2-7; D may be TRBD1 (6 bases). CDR3 length: 16 residues. Germline V CDR1 and CDR2: SGHNT, YYREEE (reference sequence). V was pared by 3 bases and J by 0 bases, with 16 bases between. CDR3 sequence reads: CASSYSGTRISYEQYF. CDR3 DNA: TGTGCCAGCAGCTATTCCGGGACACGGATCTCCTACGAGCAGTACTTC. The full variable domain, in which reference TRBV5-4 and TRBJ2-7 provide the parts outside the CDR3, is ETGVTQSPTHLIKTRGQQVTLRCSSQSGHNTVSWYQQALGQGPQFIFQYYREEENGRGNFPPRFSGLQFPNYSSELNVNALELDDSALYLCASSYSGTRISYEQYFGPGTRLTVT.

The V and J genes are TRBV9 and TRBJ2-7; 10 bases fit TRBD1. V was pared by 3 bases and J by 4 bases, with 4 bases of the junction left unmatched. The germline CDR1 and CDR2 sequences are SGDLS and YYNGEE. The CDR3 consists of 14 residues. The CDR3 region is CASSDRDRGYEQYF. The CDR3 DNA reads TGTGCCAGCAGCGACCGGGACAGGGGTTACGAGCAGTACTTC. The variable domain in full, completed from reference TRBV9 and TRBJ2-7, reads DSGVTQTPKHLITATGQRVTLRCSPRSGDLSVYWYQQSLDQGLQFLIQYYNGEERAKGNILERFSAQQFPDLHSELNLSSLELGDSALYFCASSDRDRGYEQYFGPGTRLTVT.